The clone carrying this T cell receptor beta chain was seen a handful of times. Its antigen is unknown. After removal of 5 bases from V and 6 bases from J, the junction contained 5 bases not matched to a gene. The V gene's germline CDR1 is DFQATT and CDR2 SNEGSKA (reference sequence). This CDR3 has 14 amino acids. The data belong to a study of T cell repertoires in cytomegalovirus infection. Study-level results: It was HLA-C-restricted CMV-specific TCR beta clonotypes that dominated the response ex vivo.

MiXCR was run by TCRdb on the reads, yielding one entry per CDR3 protein. The sample records 350,000 to 400,000 distinct CDR3 sequences, about 35% being singletons. The chain recombines TRBV20-1 with TRBJ2-1; 12 bases are a match to TRBD2. The source material was cultured PBMCs, sampled from culture after CMV antigen stimulation. This clonotype was obtained from a human donor in good health (CMV status not recorded). Some clones in this sample may be carry-over from other donors' samples. CDR3 sequence: CSAGGLAGSNEQFF. CDR3 coding DNA: TGCAGTGCTGGGGGACTAGCGGGCAGCAATGAGCAGTTCTTC.